The 17 T cell receptor beta chains below come from one sample, sequenced in a study of T cell repertoires in cytomegalovirus infection. MiXCR, applied by TCRdb to the reads, yields one record per CDR3 protein. The profile shows hundreds of thousands of distinct CDR3 sequences, around 30% of them singletons. Their antigen targets remain unknown. Sequenced here: cultured PBMCs, sampled from culture after CMV antigen stimulation. Every receptor here comes from a human donor in good health (CMV status not recorded). Some clones in this sample may be carry-over from other donors' samples.

The genes are TRBV7-6 and TRBJ2-5, with 8 bases fitting TRBD2. With V trimmed by 5 bases and J by 4 bases, 15 bases remained unmatched. The CDR3 totals 17 residues. Germline CDR1 and CDR2: SGHVS and FNYEAQ. This CDR3 is CASSPRAAPGGRETQYF. The CDR3 DNA reads TGTGCCAGCAGCCCCCGGGCAGCTCCGGGAGGGCGAGAGACCCAGTACTTC. The whole variable domain, remainder taken from reference TRBV7-6 and TRBJ2-5, is GAGVSQSPRYKVTKRGQDVALRCDPISGHVSLYWYRQALGQGPEFLTYFNYEAQQDKSGLPNDRFSAERPEGSISTLTIQRTEQRDSAMYRCASSPRAAPGGRETQYFGPGTRLLVL.

CDR3 in amino acids: CASSLRPGDEQFF. The CDR3 nucleotides read TGTGCCAGCAGCTTAAGACCAGGGGATGAGCAGTTCTTC. The V and J genes are TRBV7-6 and TRBJ2-1; perhaps TRBD1 as D (6 bases). V shed 2 bases and J shed 8 bases, with 10 bases lying between them. Germline lookup yields CDR1 SGHVS and CDR2 FNYEAQ. This CDR3 region has 13 residues.

This clonotype has only a few counts. The chain links TRBV5-4 to TRBJ1-6; 7 bases are shared with TRBD1. This CDR3 spans 15 amino acids. From germline, CDR1 is SGHNT and CDR2 YYREEE (reference sequence). J gave up 8 bases and V 4 bases, and 9 bases lay outside the gene matches. The CDR3 nucleotides are TGTGCCAGCAGCAGAGGACAGGTTTCGGATTCACCCCTCCACTTT. This encodes CASSRGQVSDSPLHF.

The rearrangement links TRBV7-6 to TRBJ2-3, with 7 nucleotides matching TRBD1. CDR1 and CDR2 from the germline V gene are SGHVS and FNYEAQ. V lost 6 bases to trimming and J lost 1 base; unmatched junction nucleotides: 7. CDR3 length: 15 amino acids. CDR3 sequence reads: CASSPNRGGTDTQYF. The CDR3 bases are TGTGCCAGCAGTCCTAACAGGGGTGGCACAGATACGCAGTATTTT.

The V gene is TRBV20-1, the J gene TRBJ2-3; maybe TRBD2 (7 bases). The CDR3 spans 14 residues. Germline V gene data show CDR1 as DFQATT and CDR2 as SNEGSKA (reference sequence). V was cut by 5 bases and J by 4 bases, with 16 bases left in between. The CDR3 loop reads CSAVGGGPADTQYF. CDR3 nucleotides: TGCAGTGCTGTTGGGGGGGGGCCGGCAGATACGCAGTATTTT.

The chain links TRBV20-1 to TRBJ2-3; weak D call: TRBD2 (6 bases). Germline CDR1 and CDR2: DFQATT and SNEGSKA (reference sequence). CDR3 length equals 11 residues. V was clipped by 6 bases and J by 7 bases, with 11 bases between them. CDR3 DNA sequence: TGCAGTGCCCGGAGGGACTATACGCAGTATTTT. Its protein is CSARRDYTQYF.

The J gene is TRBJ1-2, the V gene TRBV7-2; tentatively, D is TRBD1 (5 bases). In germline, CDR1 is SGHTA, CDR2 FQGNSA. V was pared by 5 bases and J by 8 bases, with 18 bases between. CDR3 length: 14 residues. DNA of the CDR3: TGTGCCAGCAGCGGGGCCGTGAAGATTGGGGGCTACACCTTC. It specifies CASSGAVKIGGYTF.

This clonotype turned up a few times. The chain uses TRBV2 and TRBJ1-2; the D gene is possibly TRBD1 (5 bases). V was trimmed by 8 bases and J by 6 bases, leaving 7 bases between them. The germline CDR1 and CDR2 sequences are SNHLY and FYNNEI. This CDR3 region has 10 residues. CDR3 region: CASWGNGYTF. In DNA, the CDR3 is TGTGCCAGCTGGGGGAATGGCTACACCTTC.

The chain links TRBV6-2 or TRBV6-3 to TRBJ2-7, with a weak D call TRBD2 (5 bases). The CDR3 totals 14 residues. V gave up 6 bases and J gave up 2 bases, with 14 bases separating them. CDR1 and CDR2 (germline): MNHEY, SVGEGT. CDR3 loop: CASSLFSETYEQYF. The CDR3 DNA reads TGTGCCAGCAGCCTATTTAGCGAGACCTACGAGCAGTACTTC.

A few counts support this clonotype. The rearrangement links TRBV2 to TRBJ1-5; D may be TRBD1 (6 bases). The germline V gene has CDR1 SNHLY and CDR2 FYNNEI. The CDR3 covers 16 residues. Trimming took 3 bases from V and 0 from J, leaving 12 bases between them. In nucleotides, the CDR3 is TGTGCCAGCAGTGACAGGACAGTGGATAGCAATCAGCCCCAGCATTTT. Amino acids: CASSDRTVDSNQPQHF.

This clonotype was detected only a few times. The CDR3 loop reads CASSPRSGAGDTQYF. The CDR3 DNA reads TGTGCCAGCAGCCCACGTTCAGGGGCGGGAGATACGCAGTATTTT. The chain is built from TRBV5-4 and TRBJ2-3; the D gene is possibly TRBD1 (6 bases). CDR1 and CDR2 (germline): SGHNT, YYREEE (reference sequence). V dropped 4 bases and J dropped 5 bases, with 17 bases sitting between them. The CDR3 spans 15 residues.

This clonotype was detected ten times or more. The V call is TRBV7-2, the J call TRBJ2-1; D remains unclear. The V gene lost 2 bases and the J gene lost 5 bases, with 4 bases spanning the gap. The CDR3 has 12 residues. Germline V gene lookup returns CDR1 SGHTA and CDR2 FQGNSA. The CDR3 spells CASSLYNNEQFF. The CDR3 region has the DNA TGTGCCAGCAGCTTATACAACAATGAGCAGTTCTTC.

This clonotype was recorded a few times. The gene calls are TRBV4-1 and TRBJ2-1; 11 bases are shared with TRBD2. Germline CDR1 MGHRA, CDR2 YSYEKL. The CDR3 runs to 19 residues. V gave up 1 base and J gave up 8 bases; unmatched junction bases: 16. For the CDR3, the DNA is TGCGCCAGCAGCCAAGTAGCCCCCCGGGTGGGACTAGCGGATCATGAGCAGTTCTTC. It specifies CASSQVAPRVGLADHEQFF.

The rearrangement links TRBV4-2 to TRBJ1-3; perhaps TRBD1 as D (5 bases). The CDR3 runs to 15 residues. Per the germline V gene, CDR1 is LGHNA and CDR2 is YNFKEQ. Trimming removed 3 bases at V and 1 base at J, with 10 bases between. The CDR3 nucleotides read TGTGCCAGCAGCCAGGGGGATGGTTCTGGAAACACCATATATTTT. Translation: CASSQGDGSGNTIYF.

This sequence joins TRBV6-5 and TRBJ1-6; no definite D call. In germline, CDR1 is MNHEY, CDR2 SVGAGI. This CDR3 has 12 amino acids. The V end lost 6 bases, the J end lost 6 bases, and 6 bases lay between the germline ends. This CDR3 reads CASRKGNSPLHF. CDR3 nucleotides: TGTGCCAGCAGGAAGGGTAATTCACCCCTCCACTTT.

There are many counts of this clonotype. This chain joins TRBV7-2 and TRBJ1-6; 11 nucleotides line up with TRBD1. The CDR3 extends over 17 amino acids. Per germline, CDR1 SGHTA and CDR2 FQGNSA. V gave up 2 bases and J gave up 9 bases; unmatched junction bases: 9. This CDR3 reads CASSLTWTGGSGSPLHF. CDR3 coding DNA: TGTGCCAGCAGCTTAACTTGGACAGGGGGCTCAGGTTCACCCCTCCACTTT.

This clonotype was seen only a few times. J is TRBJ2-3 and V is TRBV4-2, with 7 bases identical to TRBD2. Trimming cost V 0 bases and J 0 bases; bases outside gene matches: 12. Germline CDR1 and CDR2: LGHNA and YNFKEQ. This CDR3 comprises 19 residues. CDR3 nucleotide sequence: TGTGCCAGCAGCCAAGACCTCAGTAGTCAAGCGGGGAGCACAGATACGCAGTATTTT. Translating gives CASSQDLSSQAGSTDTQYF.